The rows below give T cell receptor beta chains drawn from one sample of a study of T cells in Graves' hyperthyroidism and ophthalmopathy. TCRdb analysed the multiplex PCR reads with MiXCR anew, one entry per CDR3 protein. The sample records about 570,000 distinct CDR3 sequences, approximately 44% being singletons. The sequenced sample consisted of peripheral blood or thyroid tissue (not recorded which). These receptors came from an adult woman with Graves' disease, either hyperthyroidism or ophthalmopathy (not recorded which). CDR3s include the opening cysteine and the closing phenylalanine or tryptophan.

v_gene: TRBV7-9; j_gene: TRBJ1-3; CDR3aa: CASSEGYGTSGNTIYF
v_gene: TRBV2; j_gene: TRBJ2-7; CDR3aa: CASSELATNTGEYF
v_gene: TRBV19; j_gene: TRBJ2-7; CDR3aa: CASSWQGSYEQYF
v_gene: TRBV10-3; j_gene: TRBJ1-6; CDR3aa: CAISGDGYNSPLHF
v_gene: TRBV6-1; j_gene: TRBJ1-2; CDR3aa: CASSESGGRYGYTF
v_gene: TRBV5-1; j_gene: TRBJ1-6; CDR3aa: CASSLAPTGSGSPLHF
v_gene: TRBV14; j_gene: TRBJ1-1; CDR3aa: CASSQELANTEAFF
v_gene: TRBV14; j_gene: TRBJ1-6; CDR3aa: CASSRYRGLSPLHF
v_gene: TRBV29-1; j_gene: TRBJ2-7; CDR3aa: CSFGGRRVGEQYF
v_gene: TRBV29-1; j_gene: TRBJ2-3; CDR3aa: CSESGVSTDTQYF
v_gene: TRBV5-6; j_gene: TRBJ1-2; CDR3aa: CASSLGDSYGYTF
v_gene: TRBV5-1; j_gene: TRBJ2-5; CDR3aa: CASSLAAIGGAIDLETQYF
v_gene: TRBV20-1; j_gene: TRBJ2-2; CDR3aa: CSASADLAGELFF
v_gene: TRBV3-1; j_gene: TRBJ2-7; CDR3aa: CASSQGTGQYF
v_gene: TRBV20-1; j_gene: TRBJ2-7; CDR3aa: CSARIGTGRHEQYF
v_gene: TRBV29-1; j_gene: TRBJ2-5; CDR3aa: CSLGVSFETQYF
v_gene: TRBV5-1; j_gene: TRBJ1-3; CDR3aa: CASSLWDSGNTIYF
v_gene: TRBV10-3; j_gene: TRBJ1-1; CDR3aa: CAISDPRGQGNTEAFF
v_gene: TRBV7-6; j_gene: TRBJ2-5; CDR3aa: CASSLGQGGGWETQYF
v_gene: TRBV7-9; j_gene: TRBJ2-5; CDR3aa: CASSLEDAQYF
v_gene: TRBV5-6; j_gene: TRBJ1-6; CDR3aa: CASSEGTGRNNSPLHF
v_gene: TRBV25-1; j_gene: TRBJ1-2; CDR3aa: CASSGSVGYTF
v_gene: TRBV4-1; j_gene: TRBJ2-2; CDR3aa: CASSQMGTAGTGELFF
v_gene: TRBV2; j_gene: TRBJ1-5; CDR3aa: CASLVVDRGRPQHF
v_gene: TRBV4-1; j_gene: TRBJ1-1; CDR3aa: CASSHHDRVRDEEAFF